This T cell receptor (beta chain) was captured by sequencing in a study of blood T cell repertoires in COVID-19. V dropped 6 bases and J dropped 7 bases, with 15 bases sitting between them. The CDR3 sequence is 13 residues long. Germline V gene sequence: CDR1 SGHAT, CDR2 FQNNGV. Clones were read by immunoSEQ multiplex PCR, and TCRdb kept only the in-frame ones, dropping some. The sample holds about 58,000 clones, about 90% seen once. The TCR sequence derives from a man in his 60s with acute or convalescent COVID-19. The gene calls are TRBV11-2 and TRBJ1-1; D is undetermined. Sequencing was performed on peripheral blood. CDR3 residues: CASRGSSGSEAFF. The DNA of the CDR3 is TGTGCCAGCAGGGGCTCCTCCGGCAGTGAAGCTTTCTTT.